Listed here are 13 T cell receptor beta chains from one sample, sequenced in a study of OX40 agonist ivuxolimab in advanced cancers. TCRdb's table, derived via immunoSEQ multiplex PCR, lists solely in-frame clones and lacks some. The sample yields about 78,000 clones, about nine tenths seen once. Source: CD4+ or CD8+ T cells sorted from blood, taken in a trial of the OX40 agonist ivuxolimab. The source is an adult with an advanced solid tumor such as melanoma, head and neck, liver or kidney cancer.

The gene calls are TRBV10-3 and TRBJ1-6; unclear D gene. The germline V gene has CDR1 ENHRY and CDR2 SYGVKD. V was trimmed by 3 bases and J by 9 bases, leaving 9 bases between them. The CDR3 sequence is 13 residues long. The CDR3 region has the DNA TGTGCCATCAGTGAATCTGTTGGTTCACCCCTCCACTTT. Translating it yields CAISESVGSPLHF.

The chain couples TRBV5-1 to TRBJ2-3; D might be TRBD2 (6 bases). Germline-derived CDR1 and CDR2 are SGHRS and YFSETQ. The CDR3 length is 16 residues. V was clipped by 6 bases and J by 1 base, with 18 bases between them. This chain's CDR3 is CASNPPGTPRTDTQYF. In DNA form, the CDR3 reads TGCGCCAGCAACCCACCCGGGACTCCCCGCACAGATACGCAGTATTTT. Supplemented by reference TRBV5-1 and TRBJ2-3, the full variable domain reads KAGVTQTPRYLIKTRGQQVTLSCSPISGHRSVSWYQQTPGQGLQFLFEYFSETQRNKGNFPGRFSGRQFSNSRSEMNVSTLELGDSALYLCASNPPGTPRTDTQYFGPGTRLTVL.

CDR3 protein: CASSPMRLAGGSSSYNEQFF. In DNA form, the CDR3 reads TGTGCCAGCTCACCGATGCGACTAGCGGGAGGGAGCAGCTCCTACAATGAGCAGTTCTTC. This chain connects TRBV18 to TRBJ2-1; 14 bases fit TRBD2. The CDR3 spans 20 residues. The J segment lost 0 bases and the V segment lost 3 bases, leaving 10 bases of the junction unmatched. Germline CDR1 and CDR2: KGHSH and LQKENI.

This chain connects TRBV29-1 to TRBJ2-1; unclear D gene. With 6 bases removed from V and 8 bases from J, the gap between germline ends came to 17 bases. Germline CDR1 is SQVTM and CDR2 is ANQGSEA. The CDR3 covers 13 residues. This CDR3 is CSVAWNAAHEQFF. The CDR3, as DNA: TGCAGCGTCGCCTGGAACGCGGCCCATGAGCAGTTCTTC.

This clone was counted once. The chain combines TRBV14 with TRBJ1-4, with 7 bases identical to TRBD1. Germline assignment: CDR1 SGHDN and CDR2 FVKESK. CDR3 length: 13 amino acids. V was pared by 4 bases and J by 6 bases, with 2 bases of the junction left unmatched. CDR3 in amino acids: CASSRGQDEKLFF. The CDR3 nucleotides read TGTGCCAGCAGCCGAGGACAGGATGAAAAACTGTTTTTT. The variable domain in full, with the rest retrieved from reference TRBV14 and TRBJ1-4, is EAGVTQFPSHSVIEKGQTVTLRCDPISGHDNLYWYRRVMGKEIKFLLHFVKESKQDESGMPNNRFLAERTGGTYSTLKVQPAELEDSGVYFCASSRGQDEKLFFGSGTQLSVL.

V and J are TRBV5-5 and TRBJ2-7, with unresolved D. Germline lookup yields CDR1 SGHKS and CDR2 YYEKEE (reference sequence). The CDR3 spans 16 residues. V lost 1 base and J lost 1, with 15 bases in between. CDR3 sequence (DNA): TGTGCCAGCAGCTTGACTACCCGAGCCTCTTCCTACGAGCAGTACTTC. The encoded protein is CASSLTTRASSYEQYF.

V gene TRBV7-9 combines with J gene TRBJ2-7; D unclear. V lost 5 bases to trimming and J lost 2 bases, with 7 bases between them. The CDR3 totals 12 residues. Looked up from germline, CDR1 is SEHNR and CDR2 is FQNEAQ (reference sequence). The CDR3, as DNA: TGTGCCAGCAGCCCAAATACCTACGAGCAGTACTTC. It encodes CASSPNTYEQYF. Using reference TRBV7-9 and TRBJ2-7 for the parts outside the CDR3, the full variable domain is DTGVSQNPRHKITKRGQNVTFRCDPISEHNRLYWYRQTLGQGPEFLTYFQNEAQLEKSRLLSDRFSAERPKGSFSTLEIQRTEQGDSAMYLCASSPNTYEQYFGPGTRLTVT.

This clone showed up just once. The genes are TRBV12-5 and TRBJ2-1; TRBD1 matches at 7 bases. The CDR3 length is 18 residues. V shed 2 bases and J 2 bases; nucleotides not matched to a gene: 12. Germline values: CDR1 LGHNT, CDR2 FRNRAP. CDR3 in amino acids: CASGLRSTRDRAYNEQFF. The CDR3 nucleotides are TGTGCTAGTGGTTTGAGATCGACCCGGGACAGAGCCTACAATGAGCAGTTCTTC.

This sequence joins TRBV4-1 and TRBJ2-5, with a tentative D call TRBD2 (5 bases). This CDR3 spans 15 amino acids. From germline, CDR1 is MGHRA and CDR2 YSYEKL. Trimming removed 1 base from V and 0 bases from J, with 9 bases in between. CDR3 protein: CASSQVRANQETQYF. The CDR3 bases are TGCGCCAGCAGCCAAGTGCGGGCGAACCAAGAGACCCAGTACTTC.

The CDR3 nucleotides are TGTGCCAGCAGTTACAGGGCTAGATCCTACAATGAGCAGTTCTTC. It specifies CASSYRARSYNEQFF. This chain connects TRBV6-5 to TRBJ2-1; D is ambiguous. Trimming cost V 2 bases and J 1 base, with 9 bases left between them. The CDR3 consists of 15 residues. In germline, CDR1 is MNHEY, CDR2 SVGAGI.

V usage is TRBV10-3 and J usage is TRBJ1-1, with D possibly being TRBD1 (5 bases). Germline CDR1 is ENHRY and CDR2 is SYGVKD. Trimming shortened V by 3 bases and J by 0 bases, and 8 bases separated the two germline ends. This CDR3 comprises 14 residues. DNA of the CDR3: TGTGCCATCAGTGAAGGACAAATGAACACTGAAGCTTTCTTT. This translates into CAISEGQMNTEAFF.

The chain recombines TRBV6-5 with TRBJ1-4; TRBD1 might be the D (6 bases). The V end was cut by 0 bases, the J end by 4 bases, with 12 bases between. This CDR3 region has 16 residues. Germline V CDR1 and CDR2: MNHEY, SVGAGI. The DNA for the CDR3 is TGTGCCAGCAGTTACTCGATGGGAGGGGGTAATGAAAAACTGTTTTTT. As protein: CASSYSMGGGNEKLFF.

This clone was counted only a few times. V and J are TRBV11-2 and TRBJ2-1; 9 bases map to TRBD1. J was trimmed by 0 bases and V by 5 bases; bases with no gene match: 2. The CDR3 sequence is 15 residues long. Germline CDR1 reads SGHAT; CDR2 reads FQNNGV. The CDR3 region is CASSLQGASYNEQFF. The CDR3 nucleotides are TGTGCCAGCAGCCTACAGGGGGCCTCCTACAATGAGCAGTTCTTC.